This T cell receptor beta chain was recovered during a study of cytomegalovirus exposure and HLA in healthy donors. Study in general: Out of 170 million or so T cells, an earlier analysis found fewer than 140 million unique TCR beta sequences in total.

Germline CDR1 and CDR2: LNHDA and SQIVND (reference sequence). Between the trimmed V and J ends, which lost 5 bases and 5 bases, there was a span of 15 bases. CDR3 length: 14 residues. PCR used 60 Vbeta primers and 13 Jbeta primers. Sequencing used immunoSEQ multiplex PCR; TCRdb keeps in-frame clones, though not all of them. Of roughly 130,000 clones in the sample, around 80% were seen once. The sequenced sample was PBMCs. The genes are TRBV19 and TRBJ1-1; tentatively, D is TRBD1 (5 bases). The origin of this receptor is a human donor in good health. The CDR3: CASSRGGGRTEAFF. The CDR3 region has the DNA TGTGCCAGTAGTCGCGGGGGGGGTCGTACTGAAGCTTTCTTT.